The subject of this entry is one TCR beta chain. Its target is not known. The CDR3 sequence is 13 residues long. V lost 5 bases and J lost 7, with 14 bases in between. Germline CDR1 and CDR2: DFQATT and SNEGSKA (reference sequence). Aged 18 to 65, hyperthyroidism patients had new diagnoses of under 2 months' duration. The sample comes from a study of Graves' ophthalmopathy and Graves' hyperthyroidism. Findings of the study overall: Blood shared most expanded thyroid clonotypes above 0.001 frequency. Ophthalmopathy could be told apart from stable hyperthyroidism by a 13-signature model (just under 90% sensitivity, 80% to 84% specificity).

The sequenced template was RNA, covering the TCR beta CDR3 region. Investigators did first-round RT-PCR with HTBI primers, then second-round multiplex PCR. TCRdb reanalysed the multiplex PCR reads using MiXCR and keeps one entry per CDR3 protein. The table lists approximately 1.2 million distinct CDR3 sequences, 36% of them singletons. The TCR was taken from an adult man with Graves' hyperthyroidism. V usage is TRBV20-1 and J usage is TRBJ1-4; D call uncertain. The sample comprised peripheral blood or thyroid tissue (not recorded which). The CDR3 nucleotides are TGCAGTGCTTCTTCCGCGGGGTCTGAAAAACTGTTTTTT. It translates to CSASSAGSEKLFF.